These T cell receptor beta chains were read from a single sample in a study of tumor-infiltrating lymphocytes in primary liver carcinoma. TCRdb used MiXCR to reprocess the multiplex PCR reads, holding one entry per CDR3 protein. The table records 100,000 to 150,000 distinct CDR3 sequences, around 60% of them present only once. The sample comprised liver tumor tissue from sampling region 3. The origin of the receptors is a woman aged 60-70 years with primary liver carcinoma and hepatitis B virus infection. CDR3s include the opening cysteine and the closing phenylalanine or tryptophan. The D gene is left open where the match is weak. Some rows have no size entry. The others give once, few or many, or a class for an expanded clone.

d_gene	abundance	v_gene	j_gene	CDR3nt	CDR3aa
TRBD2	.	TRBV2	TRBJ2-5	TGTGCCAGCAGCAAGCTAGCGGGAGAGTCGGAGACCCAGTACTTC	CASSKLAGESETQYF
TRBD2	.	TRBV6-6	TRBJ2-3	TGTGCCAGCAGAGAGAGCGGGAGTACAGATACGCAGTATTTT	CASRESGSTDTQYF
.	.	TRBV5-4	TRBJ2-3	TGTGCCAGCAGCCTGAACGGGAGGGGTGGGACAGACACACAGTATTTT	CASSLNGRGGTDTQYF
.	few	TRBV29-1	TRBJ2-7	TGCAGCGGGGGGGTGGAAATGGGGGAGCAGTACTTC	CSGGVEMGEQYF
.	many	TRBV29-1	TRBJ2-7	TGCAGTACTACAATGGGGCGCGCCGAGCAGTACTTC	CSTTMGRAEQYF
.	.	TRBV11-1	TRBJ1-2	TGTGCCAGCACAGGAGCCCCAGATACTAACTATGGCTACACCTTC	CASTGAPDTNYGYTF
.	once	TRBV6-1	TRBJ2-4	TGTGCCAGCAATGACGTGAGCGGAGGAGCCAAACACATTCAGTACTTC	CASNDVSGGAKHIQYF
.	many	TRBV7-9	TRBJ1-2	TGTGCCAGCAGCTTAGGGTGGGACATATCTGGCTACACCTTC	CASSLGWDISGYTF
.	.	TRBV11-2	TRBJ2-3	TGTGCCAGCAGCTTAGGACCAAGCGTAGATACGCAGTATTTT	CASSLGPSVDTQYF
.	.	TRBV28	TRBJ2-6	TGTGTCAGCACCATATCTGGGGCCAACGTCCTGACTTTC	CVSTISGANVLTF
.	.	TRBV6-1	TRBJ1-2	TGTGTCAGCAGTCAGAATGGCCACACCTTC	CVSSQNGHTF
.	.	TRBV28	TRBJ1-1	TGTGCCAGCAGTAACCCGAAGACTGAAGCTTTCTTT	CASSNPKTEAFF
.	few	TRBV25-1	TRBJ2-2	TGTGCCAGCAGTGAATACAGGGACACCGGGGAGCTGTTTTTT	CASSEYRDTGELFF
.	.	TRBV11-2	TRBJ2-1	TGTCCCAGCAGCTCCCCTGTGGAGGTTCGGTTTTTC	CPSSSPVEVRFF
.	many	TRBV28	TRBJ2-5	TGTGCCAGCAGTGGCGTCGGGGGCGCGCAAGAGACCCAGTACTTC	CASSGVGGAQETQYF
.	.	TRBV12-3/TRBV12-4	TRBJ1-4	TGTGCCAGCAGCATGGGGCAGGGTACCCCAGGTGAAAAACTGTTTTTT	CASSMGQGTPGEKLFF
TRBD2	many	TRBV4-2	TRBJ2-2	TGTGCCAGCAGCCAAGAACTAGCGGGAGGGGGCGGGGAGCTGTTTTTT	CASSQELAGGGGELFF
.	.	TRBV7-9	TRBJ2-1	TGTACCAGCAGCTTACTGGGCTTCAGTGAGCAGTTCTTC	CTSSLLGFSEQFF